One sample yielded the 10 T cell receptor beta chains listed below, sequenced in a study of PD-1 blockade in classical Hodgkin lymphoma. Produced via immunoSEQ multiplex PCR; TCRdb's table is partial and in-frame only. The sample consists of approximately 79,000 clones, 80% to 95% of them appearing once. After autologous stem cell transplantation all patients relapsed, and prior brentuximab vedotin exposure differed between cohorts. The sequenced sample was peripheral blood mononuclear cells (PBMCs), obtained before the second cycle of nivolumab. The receptors stem from a human donor with classical Hodgkin lymphoma.

This rearrangement joins TRBV5-1 to TRBJ2-1; TRBD1 agrees at 7 bases. CDR3 size: 14 residues. V lost 2 bases and J lost 6; bases outside the gene matches: 5. The V gene's germline CDR1 is SGHRS and CDR2 YFSETQ. CDR3 sequence (DNA): TGCGCCAGCAGCTTTACTAGGGACAGCAATGAGCAGTTCTTC. This sequence encodes CASSFTRDSNEQFF.

This sequence joins TRBV12-5 and TRBJ2-2, with a tentative D call TRBD2 (6 bases). CDR1 LGHNT and CDR2 FRNRAP come from the germline V gene. V was clipped by 0 bases and J by 5 bases, with 13 bases between them. There are 16 residues in the CDR3. CDR3 in amino acids: CASGLVTTSPTGELFF. In DNA form, the CDR3 reads TGTGCTAGTGGTTTGGTAACTACTAGCCCTACCGGGGAGCTGTTTTTT.

The chain couples TRBV7-9 to TRBJ2-7, with D possibly matching TRBD2 (5 bases). This CDR3 has 15 residues. The V and J ends lost 4 bases and 3 bases respectively, with 16 bases between them. CDR1 and CDR2 (germline): SEHNR, FQNEAQ (reference sequence). DNA for the CDR3: TGTGCCAGCAGCTCTACCGGACGGGGAATCTACGAGCAGTACTTC. Amino acids: CASSSTGRGIYEQYF. Using reference TRBV7-9 and TRBJ2-7 for the parts outside the CDR3, the full variable domain is DTGVSQNPRHKITKRGQNVTFRCDPISEHNRLYWYRQTLGQGPEFLTYFQNEAQLEKSRLLSDRFSAERPKGSFSTLEIQRTEQGDSAMYLCASSSTGRGIYEQYFGPGTRLTVT.

The chain carries TRBV2 and TRBJ2-1; D not certain. This CDR3 comprises 11 residues. Germline V gene data show CDR1 as SNHLY and CDR2 as FYNNEI. Trimming removed 2 bases at V and 8 bases at J, with 4 bases between. Here the CDR3 DNA reads TGTGCCAGCAGTGAAAACTATGAGCAGTTCTTC. Encoded protein: CASSENYEQFF.

This chain uses TRBV4-1 with TRBJ1-1, with D unresolved. V lost 2 bases to trimming and J lost 8 bases, with 6 bases between them. Germline V gene data show CDR1 as MGHRA and CDR2 as YSYEKL. This CDR3 is built from 11 residues. CDR3 bases: TGCGCCAGCAGCCAAACCACCGAAGCTTTCTTT. Its protein is CASSQTTEAFF.

This chain joins TRBV6-1 and TRBJ2-7; 9 nucleotides match TRBD2. This CDR3 spans 13 amino acids. Trimming took 8 bases from V and 2 from J; bases not matched to a gene: 4. The germline V gene has CDR1 MNHNS and CDR2 SASEGT. The CDR3 bases are TGTGCCAGCGGCTCTAGCGGGACCTACGAGCAGTACTTC. The encoded protein is CASGSSGTYEQYF.

The chain joins TRBV7-5 to TRBJ1-4. TRBV7-5 is designated a pseudogene. The CDR3 has 13 residues. This chain's CDR3 is CVRAPGDGEKLFF. As DNA, the CDR3 is TGTGTCAGGGCTCCCGGGGATGGTGAAAAACTGTTTTTT.

As concerns this clone: Relative to the germline gene, one junction end is altered; a read error may explain this. The rearrangement uses TRBV7-7 and TRBJ1-1; D not resolved. The CDR3 loop spans 13 amino acids. CDR1 and CDR2 (germline): SSHAT, FNYEAQ (reference sequence). The CDR3 spells CASSLSRETEAFF. CDR3 coding DNA: TGTGCTAGCAGCTTGTCACGAGAAACTGAAGCTTTCTTT.

The chain couples TRBV27 to TRBJ1-1, with D uncertain. CDR1 MNHEY and CDR2 SMNVEV come from the germline V gene (reference sequence). This CDR3 spans 18 amino acids. The germline V and J ends were trimmed by 1 base and 2 bases, with 20 bases remaining between them. CDR3 coding DNA: TGTGCCAGCAGTTTATTAAGGGAGTTCGGCAACCCTAACACTGAAGCTTTCTTT. Encoded protein: CASSLLREFGNPNTEAFF.

The V gene is TRBV5-4, the J gene TRBJ1-2; tentative D call: TRBD1 (6 bases). V lost 0 bases and J lost 6, with 18 bases in between. The CDR3 extends over 16 amino acids. Germline lookup yields CDR1 SGHNT and CDR2 YYREEE (reference sequence). DNA of the CDR3: TGTGCCAGCAGCTTGGCCTACAACAGGGCCTTCGATGGCTACACCTTC. It is translated as CASSLAYNRAFDGYTF.